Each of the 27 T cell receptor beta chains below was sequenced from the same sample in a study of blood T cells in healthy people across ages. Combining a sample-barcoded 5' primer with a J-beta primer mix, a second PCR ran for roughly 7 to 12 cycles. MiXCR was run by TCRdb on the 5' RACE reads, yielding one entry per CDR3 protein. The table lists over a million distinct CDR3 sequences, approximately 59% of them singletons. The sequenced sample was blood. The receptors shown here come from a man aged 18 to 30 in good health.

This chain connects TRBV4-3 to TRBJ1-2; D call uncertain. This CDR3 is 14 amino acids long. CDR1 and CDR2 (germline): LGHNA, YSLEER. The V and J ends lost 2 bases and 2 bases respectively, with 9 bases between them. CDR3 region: CASSQIGLNYGYTF. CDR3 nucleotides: TGCGCCAGCAGCCAAATTGGTCTAAACTATGGCTACACCTTC.

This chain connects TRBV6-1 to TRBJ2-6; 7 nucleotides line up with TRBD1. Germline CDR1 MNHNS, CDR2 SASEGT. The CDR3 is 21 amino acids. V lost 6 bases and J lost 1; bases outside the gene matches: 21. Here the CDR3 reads CASSSELRQGISRSGANVLTF. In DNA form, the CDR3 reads TGTGCCAGCAGCAGTGAATTGAGACAGGGTATAAGTCGGTCTGGGGCCAACGTCCTGACTTTC.

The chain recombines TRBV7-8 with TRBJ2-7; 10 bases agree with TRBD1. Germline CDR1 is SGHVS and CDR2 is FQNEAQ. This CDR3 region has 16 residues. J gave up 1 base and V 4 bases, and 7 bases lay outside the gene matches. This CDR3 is CASSSTRDRGSYEQYF. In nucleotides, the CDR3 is TGTGCCAGCAGCTCGACCCGGGACAGGGGATCCTACGAGCAGTACTTC.

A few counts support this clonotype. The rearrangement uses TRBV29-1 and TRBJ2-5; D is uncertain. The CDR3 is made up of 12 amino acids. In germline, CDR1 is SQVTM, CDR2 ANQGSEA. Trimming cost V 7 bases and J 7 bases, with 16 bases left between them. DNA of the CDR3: TGCAGCGCCCAGACTTGGGCGAGGACCCAGTACTTC. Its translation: CSAQTWARTQYF.

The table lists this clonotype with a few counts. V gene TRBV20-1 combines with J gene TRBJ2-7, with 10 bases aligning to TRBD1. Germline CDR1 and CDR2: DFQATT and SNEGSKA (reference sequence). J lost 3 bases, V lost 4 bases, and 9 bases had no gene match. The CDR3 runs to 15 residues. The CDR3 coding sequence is TGCAGTGCTAACGCATTGGGACAGGGGTTCTACGAGCAGTACTTC. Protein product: CSANALGQGFYEQYF.

The CDR3 coding sequence is TGCAGCGCAATACAGCCAACAGATACGCAGTATTTT. Translation: CSAIQPTDTQYF. This chain uses TRBV29-1 with TRBJ2-3, with D hard to call. Germline loops: CDR1 SQVTM, CDR2 ANQGSEA. The CDR3 loop spans 12 amino acids. The V gene lost 7 bases and the J gene lost 3 bases, with 11 bases spanning the gap.

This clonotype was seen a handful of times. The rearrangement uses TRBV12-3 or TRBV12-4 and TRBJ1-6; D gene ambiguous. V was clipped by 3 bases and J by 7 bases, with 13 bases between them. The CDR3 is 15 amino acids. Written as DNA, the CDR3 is TGTGCCAGCAGTTTTCGTCCAGCTACAAATTCACCCCTCCACTTT. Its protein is CASSFRPATNSPLHF.

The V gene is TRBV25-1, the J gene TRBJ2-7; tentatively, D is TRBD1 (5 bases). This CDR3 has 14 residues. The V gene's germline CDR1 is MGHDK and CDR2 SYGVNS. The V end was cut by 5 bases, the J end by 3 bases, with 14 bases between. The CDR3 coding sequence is TGTGCCAGCAGTCCCGCGACAGTGATCTACGAGCAGTACTTC. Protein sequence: CASSPATVIYEQYF.

CDR3 in amino acids: CATTPNAGNGNQPQHF. CDR3 coding DNA: TGTGCCACTACGCCGAATGCAGGGAACGGCAATCAGCCCCAGCATTTT. V usage is TRBV2 and J usage is TRBJ1-5; D is possibly TRBD1 (5 bases). Germline V lookup: CDR1 SNHLY, CDR2 FYNNEI. The CDR3 extends over 16 amino acids. Trimming took off 10 bases at V and 2 bases at J, with 21 bases between the two ends.

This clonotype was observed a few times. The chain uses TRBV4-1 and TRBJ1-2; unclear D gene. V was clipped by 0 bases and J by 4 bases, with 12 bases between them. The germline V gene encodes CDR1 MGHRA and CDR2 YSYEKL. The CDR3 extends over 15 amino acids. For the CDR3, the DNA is TGCGCCAGCAGCCAAGAACCTCTCGTCGGCTATGGCTACACCTTC. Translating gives CASSQEPLVGYGYTF.

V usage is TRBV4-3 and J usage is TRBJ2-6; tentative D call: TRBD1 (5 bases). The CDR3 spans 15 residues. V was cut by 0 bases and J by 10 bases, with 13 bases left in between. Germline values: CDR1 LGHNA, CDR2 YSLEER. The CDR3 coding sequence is TGCGCCAGCAGCCAAGAAGGGGTACACCCGAACGTCCTGACTTTC. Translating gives CASSQEGVHPNVLTF.

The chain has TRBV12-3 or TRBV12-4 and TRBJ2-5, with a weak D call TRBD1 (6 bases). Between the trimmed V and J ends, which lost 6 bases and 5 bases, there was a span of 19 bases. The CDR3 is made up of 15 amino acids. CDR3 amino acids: CASRGDRISFETQYF. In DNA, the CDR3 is TGTGCCAGCAGGGGAGACAGGATATCCTTTGAGACCCAGTACTTC.

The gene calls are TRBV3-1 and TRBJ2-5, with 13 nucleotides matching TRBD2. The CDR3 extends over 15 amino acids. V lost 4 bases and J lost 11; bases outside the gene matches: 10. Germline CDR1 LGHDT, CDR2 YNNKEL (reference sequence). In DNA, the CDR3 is TGTGCCAGCAGCCTACTCGCACTAGCGGGAGGGGATCAGTACTTC. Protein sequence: CASSLLALAGGDQYF.

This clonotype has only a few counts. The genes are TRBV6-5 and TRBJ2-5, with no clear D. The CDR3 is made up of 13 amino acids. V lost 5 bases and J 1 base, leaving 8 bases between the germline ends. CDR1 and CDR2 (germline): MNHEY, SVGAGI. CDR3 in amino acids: CASSAYPQETQYF. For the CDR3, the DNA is TGTGCCAGCAGTGCTTACCCCCAAGAGACCCAGTACTTC.

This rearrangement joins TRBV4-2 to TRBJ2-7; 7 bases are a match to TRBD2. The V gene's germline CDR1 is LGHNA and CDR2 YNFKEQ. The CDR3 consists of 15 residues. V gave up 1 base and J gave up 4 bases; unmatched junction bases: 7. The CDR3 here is CASSQVTAGLYEQYF. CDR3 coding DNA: TGTGCCAGCAGCCAAGTGACAGCGGGACTTTACGAGCAGTACTTC.

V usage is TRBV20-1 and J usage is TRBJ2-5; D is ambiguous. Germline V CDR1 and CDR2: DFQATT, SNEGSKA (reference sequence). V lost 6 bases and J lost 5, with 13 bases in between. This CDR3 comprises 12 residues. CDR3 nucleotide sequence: TGCAGTGCCCAACCACCCCCGGAGACCCAGTACTTC. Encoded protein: CSAQPPPETQYF.

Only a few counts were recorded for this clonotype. CDR3 protein: CSAETGTSGANEQFF. The CDR3 DNA is TGCAGTGCCGAGACGGGGACTAGCGGGGCGAATGAGCAGTTCTTC. J is TRBJ2-1 and V is TRBV20-1, with 13 bases identical to TRBD2. This CDR3 has 15 amino acids. The germline V gene encodes CDR1 DFQATT and CDR2 SNEGSKA (reference sequence). V lost 6 bases to trimming and J lost 7 bases; unmatched junction nucleotides: 9.

CDR3 residues: CATDGGYGYEQYF. DNA for the CDR3: TGTGCCACCGATGGGGGGTATGGTTACGAGCAGTACTTC. This chain links TRBV6-1 with TRBJ2-7, with D tentatively TRBD2 (6 bases). The V gene lost 10 bases and the J gene lost 4 bases, with 17 bases spanning the gap. The CDR3 is 13 residues long. Germline V lookup: CDR1 MNHNS, CDR2 SASEGT.

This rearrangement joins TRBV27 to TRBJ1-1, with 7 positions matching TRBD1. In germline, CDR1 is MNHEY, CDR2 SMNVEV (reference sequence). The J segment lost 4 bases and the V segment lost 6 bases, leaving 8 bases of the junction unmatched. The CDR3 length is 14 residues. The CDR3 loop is CASSIDRAFTEAFF. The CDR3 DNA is TGTGCCAGCAGCATAGACAGGGCTTTCACTGAAGCTTTCTTT.

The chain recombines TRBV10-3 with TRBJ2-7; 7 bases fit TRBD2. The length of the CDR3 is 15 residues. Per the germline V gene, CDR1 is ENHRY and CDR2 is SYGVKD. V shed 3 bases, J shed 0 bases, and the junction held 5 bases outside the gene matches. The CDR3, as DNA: TGTGCCATCAGTGAAAGGGCTAGCGGCTCCTACGAGCAGTACTTC. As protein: CAISERASGSYEQYF.

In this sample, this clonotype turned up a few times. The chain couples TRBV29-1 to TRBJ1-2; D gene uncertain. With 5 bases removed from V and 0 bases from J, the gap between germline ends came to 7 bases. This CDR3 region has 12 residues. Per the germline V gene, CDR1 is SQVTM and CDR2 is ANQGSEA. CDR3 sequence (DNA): TGCAGCGTTTCCGAGACTAACTATGGCTACACCTTC. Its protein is CSVSETNYGYTF.

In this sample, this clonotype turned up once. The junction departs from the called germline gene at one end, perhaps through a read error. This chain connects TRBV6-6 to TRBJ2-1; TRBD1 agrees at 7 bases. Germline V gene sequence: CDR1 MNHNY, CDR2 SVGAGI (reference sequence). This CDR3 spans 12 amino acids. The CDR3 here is CTSSYHRGEQFF. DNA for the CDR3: TGTACCAGCAGTTATCACAGGGGTGAGCAGTTCTTC.

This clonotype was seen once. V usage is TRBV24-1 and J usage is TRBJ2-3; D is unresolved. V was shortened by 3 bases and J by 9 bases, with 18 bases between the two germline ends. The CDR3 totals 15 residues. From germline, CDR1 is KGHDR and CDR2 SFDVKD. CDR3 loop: CATSDPRLSIPTQYF. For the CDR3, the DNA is TGTGCCACCAGTGATCCTCGCCTATCTATACCAACGCAGTATTTT.

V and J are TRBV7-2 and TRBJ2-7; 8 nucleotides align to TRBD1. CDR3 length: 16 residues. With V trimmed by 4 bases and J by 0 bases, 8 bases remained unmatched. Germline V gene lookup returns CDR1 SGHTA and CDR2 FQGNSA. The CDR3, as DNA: TGTGCCAGCAGCTCGTCATCGGACAGGGTCTCCTACGAGCAGTACTTC. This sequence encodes CASSSSSDRVSYEQYF.

As DNA, the CDR3 is TGTGCCAGCAGTTACTCGCGGGATACCACAGATACGCAGTATTTT. It codes for CASSYSRDTTDTQYF. The chain uses TRBV6-2 or TRBV6-3 and TRBJ2-3; weak D call: TRBD2 (6 bases). The V and J ends lost 0 bases and 2 bases respectively, with 9 bases between them. The CDR3 sequence is 15 residues long. Germline V gene lookup returns CDR1 MNHEY and CDR2 SVGEGT.

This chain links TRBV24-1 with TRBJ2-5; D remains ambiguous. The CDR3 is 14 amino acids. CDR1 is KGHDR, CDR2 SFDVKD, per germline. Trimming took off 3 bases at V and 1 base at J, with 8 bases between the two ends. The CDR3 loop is CATSDRHVQETQYF. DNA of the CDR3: TGTGCCACCAGTGATCGTCATGTCCAAGAGACCCAGTACTTC.

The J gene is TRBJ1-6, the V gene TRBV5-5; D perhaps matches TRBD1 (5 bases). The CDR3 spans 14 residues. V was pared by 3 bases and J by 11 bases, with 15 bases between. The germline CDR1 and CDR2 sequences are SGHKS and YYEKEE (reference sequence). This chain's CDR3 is CASSSDSLLAPLHF. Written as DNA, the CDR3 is TGTGCCAGCAGCTCTGACAGCCTTCTGGCACCCCTCCACTTT. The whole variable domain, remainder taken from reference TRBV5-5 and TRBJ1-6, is DAGVTQSPTHLIKTRGQQVTLRCSPISGHKSVSWYQQVLGQGPQFIFQYYEKEERGRGNFPDRFSARQFPNYSSELNVNALLLGDSALYLCASSSDSLLAPLHFGNGTRLTVT.